This T cell receptor beta chain derives from a study of T-cell memory formation after mild COVID-19. About the study: Clusters were largely donor specific. Regarding the study as a whole: Later expanders leaned CD4+, whereas day 15 to 85 contracting clones were balanced CD4/CD8. CD4+ clones that contracted lay mainly in CM and EM; CD8+ ones lay in EMRA.

Turning to this clonotype: Its target is not known.

Amplification by 5'RACE using constant-segment primers produced TCR alpha and TCR beta cDNA libraries that carried sample barcodes and UMIs. TCRdb re-derived calls from the 5' RACE reads in MiXCR, one entry per CDR3 protein. The sample lists some 270,000 distinct CDR3 sequences; 15% to 19% were seen once. Per germline, CDR1 SQVTM and CDR2 ANQGSEA. The CDR3 sequence is 13 residues long. V was clipped by 4 bases and J by 4 bases, with 10 bases between them. The sequencing sample was made of PBMCs or a T cell subset sorted from them (not recorded which). The V gene is TRBV29-1, the J gene TRBJ2-2; possibly TRBD1 for D (5 bases). This TCR was sampled from an adult woman who had mild COVID-19 (a few samples of this study predate the infection). Cell type and time point are not known. The CDR3 DNA reads TGCAGCGTTGGACAGTGGGTCACCGGGGAGCTGTTTTTT. Translated, it gives CSVGQWVTGELFF.